These T cell receptor beta chains were read from a single sample in a study of T cells after yellow fever vaccination. TCRdb re-analysed the 5' RACE reads in MiXCR, keeping a single row per CDR3 protein. Seen here are some 350,000 distinct CDR3 sequences, roughly 11% observed once, and the top ten hold 18%. The material sequenced was PBMCs, taken on the day of the first yellow fever vaccination. The receptors were gathered from a man younger than 35 who received the YFV17D yellow fever vaccine. CDR3s leave out the opening cysteine and the closing phenylalanine or tryptophan.

v_call	j_call	cdr3_aa
TRBV7-2	TRBJ2-6	ASSFFGANVLT
TRBV4-1	TRBJ1-5	ASSQEDGSNQPQH
TRBV12-3/TRBV12-4	TRBJ1-2	ASGGTLST
TRBV12-3/TRBV12-4	TRBJ1-1	ASSRQGPNTEAF
TRBV7-9	TRBJ2-1	ASSVPGSGLYNEQF
TRBV28	TRBJ1-1	AIRGRWGAF
TRBV5-6	TRBJ1-6	ASSLGQPTYYNSPLH
TRBV5-1	TRBJ2-3	ASSKGLRDTQY
TRBV3-1	TRBJ2-5	ACSPPGRVGETQY
TRBV15	TRBJ2-5	ATSNLVGDGETQY
TRBV10-3	TRBJ2-5	AISDQAGGSETQY
TRBV19	TRBJ2-5	ASSPRRGGVLETQY
TRBV5-1	TRBJ2-5	ASSNPGQGGETQY
TRBV11-1	TRBJ1-1	ASSSSFLGNTEAF
TRBV5-4	TRBJ2-5	ASSLDRVGQETQY
TRBV12-3/TRBV12-4	TRBJ2-7	ASSFLKRSQY
TRBV7-9	TRBJ2-5	ASSALLAGVRETQY
TRBV7-3	TRBJ2-3	ASSLMGEEDTQY
TRBV5-6	TRBJ2-7	ASSLARSSYEQY
TRBV9	TRBJ1-3	ASSVDLQVSGNTIY
TRBV5-4	TRBJ2-1	ASSSKQGGDEQF
TRBV20-1	TRBJ2-3	SAETGGTDTQY
TRBV19	TRBJ2-7	ASSFASYEQY
TRBV4-2	TRBJ1-1	ASSQDPTQADEAF
TRBV7-8	TRBJ2-3	ASPPGQFSDTQY
TRBV12-3/TRBV12-4	TRBJ1-2	ASRAPDRGNYGYT
TRBV4-3	TRBJ2-3	ASSQDLSRGHSTDTQY
TRBV25-1	TRBJ2-3	ASSSWDPYHGVTQY
TRBV4-3	TRBJ2-3	ASSQDLRGSQDTQY
TRBV5-1	TRBJ2-7	ASSLGKGGDVYEQY
TRBV28	TRBJ1-3	ASSLETALRDTIY
TRBV7-9	TRBJ2-7	ASSLALQTGSYEQY